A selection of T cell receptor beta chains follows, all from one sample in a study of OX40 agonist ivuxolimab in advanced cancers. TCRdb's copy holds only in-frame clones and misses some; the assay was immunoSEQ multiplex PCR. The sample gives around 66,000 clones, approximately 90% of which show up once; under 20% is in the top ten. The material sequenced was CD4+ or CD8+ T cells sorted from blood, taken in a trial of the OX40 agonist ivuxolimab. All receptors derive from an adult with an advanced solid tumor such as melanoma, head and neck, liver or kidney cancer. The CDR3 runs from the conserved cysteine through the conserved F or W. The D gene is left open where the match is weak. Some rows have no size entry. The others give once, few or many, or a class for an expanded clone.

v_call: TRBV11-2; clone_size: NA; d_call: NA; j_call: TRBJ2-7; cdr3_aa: CASSQDGSAYEQYF; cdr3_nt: TGTGCCAGCAGCCAAGATGGGTCGGCCTACGAGCAGTACTTC
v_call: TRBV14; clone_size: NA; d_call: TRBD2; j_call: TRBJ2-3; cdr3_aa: CASSQEVLAGTWDTQYF; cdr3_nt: TGTGCCAGCAGCCAAGAAGTTCTAGCGGGGACGTGGGATACGCAGTATTTT
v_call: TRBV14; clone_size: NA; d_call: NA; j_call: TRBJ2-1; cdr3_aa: CASSRPAVSYNEQFF; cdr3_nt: TGTGCCAGCAGCCGACCAGCAGTCTCCTACAATGAGCAGTTCTTC
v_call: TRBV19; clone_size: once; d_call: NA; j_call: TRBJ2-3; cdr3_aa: CASNLGVTDTQYF; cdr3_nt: TGTGCCAGTAATCTGGGAGTCACAGATACGCAGTATTTT
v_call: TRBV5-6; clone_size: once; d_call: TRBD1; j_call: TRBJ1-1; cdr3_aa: CASSSQGAGTEAFF; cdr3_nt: TGTGCCAGCAGCTCGCAGGGGGCGGGAACTGAAGCTTTCTTT
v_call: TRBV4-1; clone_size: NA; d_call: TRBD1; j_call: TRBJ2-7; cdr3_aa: CASSGQGETYEQYF; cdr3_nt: TGCGCCAGCAGTGGACAGGGGGAAACCTACGAGCAGTACTTC
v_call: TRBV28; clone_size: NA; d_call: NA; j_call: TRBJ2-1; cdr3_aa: CASSPRGGQLYNEQFF; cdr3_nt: TGTGCCAGCAGCCCTAGGGGGGGACAGCTTTACAATGAGCAGTTCTTC
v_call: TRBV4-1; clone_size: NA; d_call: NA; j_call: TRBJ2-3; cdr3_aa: CASSQEGDWSTDTQYF; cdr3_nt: TGCGCCAGCAGCCAAGAGGGGGACTGGAGCACAGATACGCAGTATTTT
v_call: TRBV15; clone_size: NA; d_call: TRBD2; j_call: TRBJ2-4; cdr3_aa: CATSSPPPVLAGGVGIQYF; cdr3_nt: TGTGCCACCAGCAGCCCTCCCCCCGTACTAGCGGGGGGGGTGGGCATTCAGTACTTC
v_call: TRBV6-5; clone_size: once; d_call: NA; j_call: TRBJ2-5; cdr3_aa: CASSSIQGRETQYF; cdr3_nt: TGTGCCAGCAGTAGTATACAGGGTCGGGAGACCCAGTACTTC
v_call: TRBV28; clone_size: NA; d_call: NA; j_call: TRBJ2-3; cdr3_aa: CASSLSGRRSLTDTQYF; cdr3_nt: TGTGCCAGCAGTTTATCGGGACGGAGGTCCCTCACAGATACGCAGTATTTT
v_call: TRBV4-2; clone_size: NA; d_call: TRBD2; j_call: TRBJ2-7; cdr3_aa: CASSQDKTVIAGERSEQYF; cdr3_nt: TGTGCCAGCAGCCAAGACAAGACCGTGATAGCGGGGGAGAGATCCGAGCAGTACTTC
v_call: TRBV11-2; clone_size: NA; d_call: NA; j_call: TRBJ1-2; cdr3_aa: CASSFAGPNYGYTF; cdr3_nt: TGTGCCAGCAGCTTCGCCGGACCTAACTATGGCTACACCTTC
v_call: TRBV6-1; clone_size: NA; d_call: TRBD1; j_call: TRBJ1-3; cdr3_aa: CASSEGQGAGNTIYF; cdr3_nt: TGTGCCAGCAGTGAGGGACAGGGGGCTGGAAACACCATATATTTT
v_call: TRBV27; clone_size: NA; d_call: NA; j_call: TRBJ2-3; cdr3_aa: CASSSGLSTDTQYF; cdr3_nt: TGTGCCAGCAGCTCGGGACTGAGCACAGATACGCAGTATTTT
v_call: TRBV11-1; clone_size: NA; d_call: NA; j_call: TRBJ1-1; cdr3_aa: CASSSPLNTEAFF; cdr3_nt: TGTGCCAGCAGCTCCCCACTGAACACTGAAGCTTTCTTT
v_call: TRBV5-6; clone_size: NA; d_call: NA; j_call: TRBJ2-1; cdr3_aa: CASSLDMAANEQFF; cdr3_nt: TGTGCCAGCAGCTTGGATATGGCTGCCAATGAGCAGTTCTTC
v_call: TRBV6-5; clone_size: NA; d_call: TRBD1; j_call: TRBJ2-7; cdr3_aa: CASSYSGTGDEQYF; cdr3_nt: TGTGCCAGCAGTTACTCAGGGACAGGGGACGAGCAGTACTTC
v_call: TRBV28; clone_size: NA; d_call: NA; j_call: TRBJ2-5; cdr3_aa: CASSSVIPPGHGRQETQYF; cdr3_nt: TGTGCCAGCAGTTCAGTAATCCCCCCCGGACATGGGCGGCAAGAGACCCAGTACTTC
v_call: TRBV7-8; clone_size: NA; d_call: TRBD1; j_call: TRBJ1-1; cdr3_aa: CASSSLWGQRNTEAFF; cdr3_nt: TGTGCCAGCAGCTCATTATGGGGACAGCGAAACACTGAAGCTTTCTTT
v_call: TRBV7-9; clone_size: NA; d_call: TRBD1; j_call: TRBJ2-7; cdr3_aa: CASTEGQGLSYEQYF; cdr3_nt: TGTGCCAGCACCGAGGGACAGGGCCTTTCCTACGAGCAGTACTTC
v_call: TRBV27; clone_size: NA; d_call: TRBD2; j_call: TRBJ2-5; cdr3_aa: CASSLSGVVQETQYF; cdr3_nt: TGTGCCAGCAGTCTTAGCGGGGTAGTACAAGAGACCCAGTACTTC
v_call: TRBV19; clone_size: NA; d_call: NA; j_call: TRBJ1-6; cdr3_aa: CASSIVGLKSSYNSPLHF; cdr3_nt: TGTGCCAGTAGTATAGTTGGCCTGAAGAGCTCCTATAATTCACCCCTCCACTTT
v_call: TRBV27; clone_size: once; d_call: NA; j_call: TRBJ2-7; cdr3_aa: CASSLSISGDDEQYF; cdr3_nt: TGTGCCAGCAGTTTATCGATTTCGGGGGATGACGAGCAGTACTTC